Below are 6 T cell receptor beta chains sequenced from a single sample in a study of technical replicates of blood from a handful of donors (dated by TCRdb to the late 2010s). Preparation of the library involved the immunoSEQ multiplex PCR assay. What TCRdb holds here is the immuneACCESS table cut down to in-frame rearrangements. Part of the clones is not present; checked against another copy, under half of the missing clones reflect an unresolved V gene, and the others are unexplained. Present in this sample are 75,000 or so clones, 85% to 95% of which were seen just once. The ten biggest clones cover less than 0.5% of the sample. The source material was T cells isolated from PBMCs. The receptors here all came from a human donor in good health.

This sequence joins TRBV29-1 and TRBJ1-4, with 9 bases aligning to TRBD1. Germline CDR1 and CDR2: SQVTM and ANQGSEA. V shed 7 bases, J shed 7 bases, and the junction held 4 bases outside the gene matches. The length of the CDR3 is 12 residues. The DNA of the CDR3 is TGCAGCGGCGGACAGGGGAGTGAAAAACTGTTTTTT. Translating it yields CSGGQGSEKLFF. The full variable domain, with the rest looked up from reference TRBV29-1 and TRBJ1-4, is SAVISQKPSRDICQRGTSLTIQCQVDSQVTMMFWYRQQPGQSLTLIATANQGSEATYESGFVIDKFPISRPNLTFSTLTVSNMSPEDSSIYLCSGGQGSEKLFFGSGTQLSVL.

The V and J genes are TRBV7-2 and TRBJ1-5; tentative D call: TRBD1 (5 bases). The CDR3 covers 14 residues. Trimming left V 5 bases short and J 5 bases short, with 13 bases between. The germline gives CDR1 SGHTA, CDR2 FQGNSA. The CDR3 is CASSHAGYDQPQHF. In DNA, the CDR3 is TGTGCCAGCAGCCACGCAGGGTACGATCAGCCCCAGCATTTT. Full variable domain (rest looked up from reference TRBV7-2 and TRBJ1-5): GAGVSQSPSNKVTEKGKDVELRCDPISGHTALYWYRQSLGQGLEFLIYFQGNSAPDKSGLPSDRFSAERTGGSVSTLTIQRTQQEDSAVYLCASSHAGYDQPQHFGDGTRLSIL.

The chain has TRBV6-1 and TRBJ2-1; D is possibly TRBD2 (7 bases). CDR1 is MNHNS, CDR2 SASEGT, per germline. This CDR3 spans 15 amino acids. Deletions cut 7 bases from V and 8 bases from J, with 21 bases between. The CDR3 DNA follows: TGTGCCAGCATTGGGAGGGGGTTAGGAATCCATGAGCAGTTCTTC. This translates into CASIGRGLGIHEQFF.

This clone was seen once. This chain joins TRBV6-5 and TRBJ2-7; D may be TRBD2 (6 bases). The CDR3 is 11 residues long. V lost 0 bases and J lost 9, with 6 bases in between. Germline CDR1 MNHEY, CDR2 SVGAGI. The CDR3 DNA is TGTGCCAGCAGTTACTCGGGGGGGCAGTACTTC. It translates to CASSYSGGQYF.

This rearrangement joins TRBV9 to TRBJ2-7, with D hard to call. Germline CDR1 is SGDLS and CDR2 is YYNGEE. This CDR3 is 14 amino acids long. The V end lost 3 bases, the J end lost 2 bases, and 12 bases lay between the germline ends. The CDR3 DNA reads TGTGCCAGCAGCGCCGACATTGAGCCCTACGAGCAGTACTTC. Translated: CASSADIEPYEQYF. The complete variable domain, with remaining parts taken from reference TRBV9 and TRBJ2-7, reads DSGVTQTPKHLITATGQRVTLRCSPRSGDLSVYWYQQSLDQGLQFLIQYYNGEERAKGNILERFSAQQFPDLHSELNLSSLELGDSALYFCASSADIEPYEQYFGPGTRLTVT.

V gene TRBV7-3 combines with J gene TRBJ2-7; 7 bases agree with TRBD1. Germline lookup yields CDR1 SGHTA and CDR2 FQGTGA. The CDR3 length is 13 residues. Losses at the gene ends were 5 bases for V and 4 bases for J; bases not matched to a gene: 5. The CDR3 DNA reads TGTGCCAGCAGCCGGGACAGCCTTTACGAGCAGTACTTC. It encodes CASSRDSLYEQYF.